Listed below are T cell receptor beta chains from one sample, sequenced in a study of post-analysis software for immune sequencing data. One entry per CDR3 protein results from TCRdb running MiXCR on the PCR reads. Of about 810,000 distinct CDR3 sequences in the sample, around 50% were seen once. Sequenced material: blood. These receptors came from a girl between 5 and 17 years old with multiple sclerosis. CDR3s include the opening cysteine and the closing phenylalanine or tryptophan. A D gene is named only where the DNA matches it firmly. Clone size, where shown, is once, few, many, or a class for clones that have expanded.

TGTGCCAGCAGTCCGCGGGACTGGACCGAGCAGTACTTC	CASSPRDWTEQYF	TRBV12-3/TRBV12-4	TRBJ2-7	-	-
TGTGCCATTGGACAGGGAGGATACGAGCAGTACTTC	CAIGQGGYEQYF	TRBV10-3	TRBJ2-7	TRBD1	-
TGTGCCATCAAGGAGGCAACTAATGAAAAACTGTTTTTT	CAIKEATNEKLFF	TRBV10-3	TRBJ1-4	-	-
TGCAGTGCTAGGCAGACAGGCTACGAGCAGTACTTC	CSARQTGYEQYF	TRBV20-1	TRBJ2-7	-	-
TGCAGTGCTACTACACGGAACACCTACGAGCAGTACTTC	CSATTRNTYEQYF	TRBV20-1	TRBJ2-7	-	-
TGTGCTAGCACGATATATCTGGGACAGGGTCGCGAGCAGTACTTC	CASTIYLGQGREQYF	TRBV7-7	TRBJ2-7	TRBD1	-
TGTGCCAGCAGCTTAACAGGACCGCCGGGGGAAGCTTTCTTT	CASSLTGPPGEAFF	TRBV7-3	TRBJ1-1	-	-
TGTGCCAGCAGCCAAGTCCGTCGTGGCTACACCTTC	CASSQVRRGYTF	TRBV3-1	TRBJ1-2	-	-
TGTGCCAGCAGCCATCTCACAAATCACTATGGCTACACCTTC	CASSHLTNHYGYTF	TRBV25-1	TRBJ1-2	-	-
TGCGCCAGCAGCTCGTTGGGTACTAGCGTCCTCGGAGGGGAGCAGTTCTTC	CASSSLGTSVLGGEQFF	TRBV5-1	TRBJ2-1	TRBD2	-
TGTGCCAGCAGCTGGTTCGACAGGGAAGGAGCTTTCTTT	CASSWFDREGAFF	TRBV5-4	TRBJ1-1	TRBD1	-
TGCAGTGCGGTCAACAGCAACTATGGCTACACCTTC	CSAVNSNYGYTF	TRBV20-1	TRBJ1-2	-	-
TGCAGCGTTGAGCGCAGGGGAAGCGAGCAGTACTTC	CSVERRGSEQYF	TRBV29-1	TRBJ2-7	-	-
TGTGCCATCAGTGACCCCGGACAGGGAGACCAGCCCCAGCATTTT	CAISDPGQGDQPQHF	TRBV10-3	TRBJ1-5	TRBD1	once
TGCAGTGCTACCAGGGCGCCTGAGCAGTTCTTC	CSATRAPEQFF	TRBV20-1	TRBJ2-1	-	-
TGTGCCAGCAGCCGTACTAGCGGGGGGGGTGGTGAGCAGTTCTTC	CASSRTSGGGGEQFF	TRBV7-2	TRBJ2-1	TRBD2	once
TGTGCCAGCAGCGCGGGGAGGCCAGGGGACTACGAGCAGTACTTC	CASSAGRPGDYEQYF	TRBV7-9	TRBJ2-7	-	-
TGTGCCAGCAAGATGACGGGAGACTATGGCTACACCTTC	CASKMTGDYGYTF	TRBV6-5	TRBJ1-2	-	-
TGCAGCGTGGAAACACATGACTATGGCTACACCTTC	CSVETHDYGYTF	TRBV29-1	TRBJ1-2	-	-
TGTGCCAGCAGCTTAGCGCGACCCGGGACTAACTATGGCTACACCTTC	CASSLARPGTNYGYTF	TRBV7-9	TRBJ1-2	-	-
TGTGCCAGCAGTTACTCCGGGACCCGGTGGCAGTTCTTC	CASSYSGTRWQFF	TRBV6-5	TRBJ2-1	-	once
TGCAGTGCTAGAGGTGGGGTTTCCCACTATGGCTACACCTTC	CSARGGVSHYGYTF	TRBV20-1	TRBJ1-2	-	-
TGCAGTGCGGGACTAGGGGTTGTAGATGGCTACACCTTC	CSAGLGVVDGYTF	TRBV20-1	TRBJ1-2	-	-
TGTGCCACCAGCAGAGGGGACCCAGCCAAAAACATTCAGTACTTC	CATSRGDPAKNIQYF	TRBV15	TRBJ2-4	-	few
TGCAGTGGAAGTAGCGGGAGTTTCGAGCAGTACTTC	CSGSSGSFEQYF	TRBV20-1	TRBJ2-7	TRBD2	-
TGTGCCAGCAGCTTGCCACAGGGCTCCGAGCAGTACTTC	CASSLPQGSEQYF	TRBV5-6	TRBJ2-7	-	few
TGTGCCAGCAGTTTAGATACACTAGTCCCTCCCTTTGGGGAGCAGTACTTC	CASSLDTLVPPFGEQYF	TRBV12-3/TRBV12-4	TRBJ2-7	-	-
TGTGCCAGCAGTTTATATCAGCCCCAAACAACCTCCTACGAGCAGTACTTC	CASSLYQPQTTSYEQYF	TRBV7-9	TRBJ2-7	-	-
TGTGCCAGCAGCCCTCCCGGGGGAGCCGACGAGCAGTACTTC	CASSPPGGADEQYF	TRBV7-9	TRBJ2-7	-	-
TGTGCCAGCAGTTACGCTACGGACCTTGAGCAGTTCTTC	CASSYATDLEQFF	TRBV6-5	TRBJ2-1	-	few
TGTGCCAGCAGTTTTTCCCCGGGGGCTGCCCAAGAGACCCAGTACTTC	CASSFSPGAAQETQYF	TRBV27	TRBJ2-5	-	once
TGTGCCAGCAGCGATCCCATCAGGGGGGCAGATACGCAGTATTTT	CASSDPIRGADTQYF	TRBV7-3	TRBJ2-3	-	few
TGTGCCAGCAGCCAAGAGTTAGCGGGGGGGAAGACCCAGTACTTC	CASSQELAGGKTQYF	TRBV4-2	TRBJ2-5	TRBD2	few
TGTGCCAGCTCACCAAATTTCCTAGCGGGCCTCCGGACGGAAATAGGGAGGGAGTTCTTC	CASSPNFLAGLRTEIGREFF	TRBV18	TRBJ2-1	TRBD2	-
TGCGCCAGCAACAACGGGGGGCGCACAGATACGCAGTATTTT	CASNNGGRTDTQYF	TRBV5-1	TRBJ2-3	-	-
TGTGCCAGCAGCTCAACTCACTACGAGCAGTACTTC	CASSSTHYEQYF	TRBV9	TRBJ2-7	-	-
TGTGCCAGCTCACAGGAGACAGAGAACACTGAAGCTTTCTTT	CASSQETENTEAFF	TRBV18	TRBJ1-1	-	-
TGTGCCTGCAGCCAGAGAACCCCCGGGACAACTAACTATGGCTACACCTTC	CACSQRTPGTTNYGYTF	TRBV14	TRBJ1-2	-	-
TGTGCCAGCAGCTTGGCCGGCGTGAGTGGGGCTTACGAGCAGTACTTC	CASSLAGVSGAYEQYF	TRBV5-5	TRBJ2-7	-	-
TGTGCCAGCAGTTTAAAGACTAGCGCACCCCCTTCGCAGTATTTT	CASSLKTSAPPSQYF	TRBV12-3/TRBV12-4	TRBJ2-3	TRBD2	-
TGTGCCAGCAGTCCGACAGGGGGAGGCAGCGAGCAGTACTTC	CASSPTGGGSEQYF	TRBV12-3/TRBV12-4	TRBJ2-7	TRBD1	-
TGTGCCAGCAATGGGATAGGAAAAGGCTCTGGGGCCAACGTCCTGACTTTC	CASNGIGKGSGANVLTF	TRBV3-1	TRBJ2-6	-	-
TGTGCCAGCAGCGTATCCCCTAGCGGTGAAGAGACCCAGTACTTC	CASSVSPSGEETQYF	TRBV9	TRBJ2-5	TRBD2	-
TGCAGCGTTGAAGATAGAACTACGACAGTCACAGATACGCAGTATTTT	CSVEDRTTTVTDTQYF	TRBV29-1	TRBJ2-3	-	few
TGTGCCAGCAGCTCTTGGGGAGATACGCAGTATTTT	CASSSWGDTQYF	TRBV5-5	TRBJ2-3	-	few
TGCAGCGTTGCCCAGGGAGATAATTCACCCCTCCACTTT	CSVAQGDNSPLHF	TRBV29-1	TRBJ1-6	-	-
TGTGCCAGCAGTTTTTCAGGGGCTAGCAATCAGCCCCAGCATTTT	CASSFSGASNQPQHF	TRBV12-3/TRBV12-4	TRBJ1-5	-	-
TGCAGTGCTAGTCTACCAGGGCGGGACGAGCAGTACTTC	CSASLPGRDEQYF	TRBV20-1	TRBJ2-7	-	-
TGCGCCAGCAGCCCGGTGAAGCGGAGGGCAGATACGCAGTATTTT	CASSPVKRRADTQYF	TRBV5-1	TRBJ2-3	-	-
TGTGCCAGCAGCCCCCGTAGCGGGGCGGTGAATGAGCAGTTCTTC	CASSPRSGAVNEQFF	TRBV7-8	TRBJ2-1	TRBD2	once